What follows is one TCR beta chain and its context. This sample is drawn from a study of T cell changes during pregnancy in multiple sclerosis. TCRdb's table, derived via immunoSEQ multiplex PCR, lists solely in-frame clones and lacks some. The sample holds 75,000 to 95,000 clones; roughly 93% are singletons and the top ten take approximately 2.5%. This receptor was taken from a female donor with multiple sclerosis, enrolled in a pregnancy study. This material consisted of peripheral blood, taken in the second trimester of pregnancy.

Here the CDR3 reads CASSFVYRGSYEQYF. The CDR3 coding sequence is TGTGCCAGCAGCTTCGTATACAGGGGGTCATACGAGCAGTACTTC. The J gene is TRBJ2-7, the V gene TRBV11-2; TRBD1 matches at 8 bases. CDR3 length equals 15 residues. Per germline, CDR1 SGHAT and CDR2 FQNNGV. V lost 3 bases, J lost 4 bases, and 8 bases stayed unmatched. Supplemented by reference TRBV11-2 and TRBJ2-7, the full variable domain reads EAGVAQSPRYKIIEKRQSVAFWCNPISGHATLYWYQQILGQGPKLLIQFQNNGVVDDSQLPKDRFSAERLKGVDSTLKIQPAKLEDSAVYLCASSFVYRGSYEQYFGPGTRLTVT.